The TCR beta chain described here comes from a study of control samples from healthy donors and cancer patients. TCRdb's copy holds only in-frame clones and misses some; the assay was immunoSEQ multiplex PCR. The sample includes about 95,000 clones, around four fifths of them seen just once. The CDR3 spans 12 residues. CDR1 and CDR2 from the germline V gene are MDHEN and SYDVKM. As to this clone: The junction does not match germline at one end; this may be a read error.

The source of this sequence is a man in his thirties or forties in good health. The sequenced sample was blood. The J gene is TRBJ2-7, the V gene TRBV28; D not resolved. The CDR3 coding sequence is TGTGCCACCCAAGTTTATGGGTCTGGGTGGGACTTC. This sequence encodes CATQVYGSGWDF.